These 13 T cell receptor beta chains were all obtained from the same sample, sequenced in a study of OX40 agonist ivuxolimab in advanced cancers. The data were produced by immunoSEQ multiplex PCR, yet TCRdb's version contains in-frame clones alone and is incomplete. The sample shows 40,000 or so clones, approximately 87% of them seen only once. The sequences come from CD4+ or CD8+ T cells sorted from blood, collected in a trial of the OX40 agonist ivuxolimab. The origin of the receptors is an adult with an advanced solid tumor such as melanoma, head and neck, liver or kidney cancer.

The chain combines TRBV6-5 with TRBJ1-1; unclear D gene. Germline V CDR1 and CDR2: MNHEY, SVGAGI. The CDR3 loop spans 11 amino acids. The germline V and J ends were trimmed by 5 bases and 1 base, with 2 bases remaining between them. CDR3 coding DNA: TGTGCCAGCAGTACGAACACTGAAGCTTTCTTT. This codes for CASSTNTEAFF.

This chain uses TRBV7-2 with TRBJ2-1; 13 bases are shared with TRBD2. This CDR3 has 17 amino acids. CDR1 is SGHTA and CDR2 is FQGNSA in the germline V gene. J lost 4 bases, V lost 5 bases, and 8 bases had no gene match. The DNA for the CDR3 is TGTGCCAGCAGCCTCCTTCCACTAGCGGGGGGGTACAATGAGCAGTTCTTC. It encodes CASSLLPLAGGYNEQFF.

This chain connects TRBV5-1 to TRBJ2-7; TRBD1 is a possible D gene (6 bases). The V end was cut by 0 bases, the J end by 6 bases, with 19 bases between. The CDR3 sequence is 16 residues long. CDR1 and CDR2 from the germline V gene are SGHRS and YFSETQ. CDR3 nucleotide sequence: TGCGCCAGCAGCTTGGCCTTGGCAGGGGCTTTCGGCGAGCAGTACTTC. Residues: CASSLALAGAFGEQYF.

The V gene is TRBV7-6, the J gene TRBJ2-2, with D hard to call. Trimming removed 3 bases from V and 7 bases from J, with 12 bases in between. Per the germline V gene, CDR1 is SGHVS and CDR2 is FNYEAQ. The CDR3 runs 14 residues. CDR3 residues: CASSFNPPVGELFF. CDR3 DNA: TGTGCCAGCAGCTTTAACCCACCGGTCGGGGAGCTGTTTTTT.

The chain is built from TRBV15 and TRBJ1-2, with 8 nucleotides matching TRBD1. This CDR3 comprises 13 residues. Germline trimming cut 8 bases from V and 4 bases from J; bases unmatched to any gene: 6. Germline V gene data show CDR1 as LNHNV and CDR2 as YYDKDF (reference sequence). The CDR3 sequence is CATEDRASYGYTF. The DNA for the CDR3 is TGTGCCACCGAGGACAGGGCCAGCTATGGCTACACCTTC.

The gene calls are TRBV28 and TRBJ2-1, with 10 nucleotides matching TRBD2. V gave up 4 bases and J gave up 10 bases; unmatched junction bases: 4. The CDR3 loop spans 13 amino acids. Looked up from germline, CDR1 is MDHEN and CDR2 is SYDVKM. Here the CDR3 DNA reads TGTGCCAGCAGTTCTGAGCGGGGGGGAGAGCAGTTCTTC. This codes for CASSSERGGEQFF.

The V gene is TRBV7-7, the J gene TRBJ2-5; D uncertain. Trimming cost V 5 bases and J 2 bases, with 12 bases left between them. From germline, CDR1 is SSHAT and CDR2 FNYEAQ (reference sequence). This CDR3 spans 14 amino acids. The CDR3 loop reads CASSPTNEQETQYF. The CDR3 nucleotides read TGTGCCAGCAGCCCAACAAACGAACAAGAGACCCAGTACTTC. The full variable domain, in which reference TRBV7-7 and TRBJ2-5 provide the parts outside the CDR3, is GAGVSQSPRYKVTKRGQDVTLRCDPISSHATLYWYQQALGQGPEFLTYFNYEAQPDKSGLPSDRFSAERPEGSISTLTIQRTEQRDSAMYRCASSPTNEQETQYFGPGTRLLVL.

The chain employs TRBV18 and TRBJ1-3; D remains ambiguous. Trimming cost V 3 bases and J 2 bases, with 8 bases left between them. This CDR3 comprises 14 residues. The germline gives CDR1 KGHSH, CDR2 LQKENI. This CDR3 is CASSPDDAGNTIYF. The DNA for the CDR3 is TGTGCCAGCTCACCTGACGACGCTGGAAACACCATATATTTT.

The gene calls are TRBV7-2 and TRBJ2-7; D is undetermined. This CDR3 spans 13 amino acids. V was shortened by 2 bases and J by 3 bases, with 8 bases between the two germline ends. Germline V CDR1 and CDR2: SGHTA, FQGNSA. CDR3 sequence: CASSLYNDYEQYF. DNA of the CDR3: TGTGCCAGCAGCTTATACAACGACTACGAGCAGTACTTC.

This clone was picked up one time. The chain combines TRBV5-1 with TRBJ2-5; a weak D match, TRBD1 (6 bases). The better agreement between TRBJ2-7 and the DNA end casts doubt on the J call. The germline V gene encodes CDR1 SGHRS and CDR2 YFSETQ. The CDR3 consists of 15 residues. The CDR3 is CASSLRQESSYEQYF. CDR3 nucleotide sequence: TGCGCCAGCAGCTTGAGACAGGAGAGCTCCTACGAGCAGTACTTC.

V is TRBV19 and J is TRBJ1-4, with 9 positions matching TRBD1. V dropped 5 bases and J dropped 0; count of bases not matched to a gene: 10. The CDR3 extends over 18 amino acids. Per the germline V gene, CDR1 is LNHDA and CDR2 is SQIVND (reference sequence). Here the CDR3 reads CASSLPGQGPATNEKLFF. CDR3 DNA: TGTGCCAGTAGTTTACCGGGACAGGGCCCTGCAACTAATGAAAAACTGTTTTTT. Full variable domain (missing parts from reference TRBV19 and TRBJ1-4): DGGITQSPKYLFRKEGQNVTLSCEQNLNHDAMYWYRQDPGQGLRLIYYSQIVNDFQKGDIAEGYSVSREKKESFPLTVTSAQKNPTAFYLCASSLPGQGPATNEKLFFGSGTQLSVL.

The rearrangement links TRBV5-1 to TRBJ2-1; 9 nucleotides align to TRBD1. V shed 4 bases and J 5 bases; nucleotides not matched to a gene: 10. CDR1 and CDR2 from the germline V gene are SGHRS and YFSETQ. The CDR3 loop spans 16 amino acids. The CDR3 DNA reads TGCGCCAGCAGCATTATGACAGGGGGGTTCGACAATGAGCAGTTCTTC. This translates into CASSIMTGGFDNEQFF.

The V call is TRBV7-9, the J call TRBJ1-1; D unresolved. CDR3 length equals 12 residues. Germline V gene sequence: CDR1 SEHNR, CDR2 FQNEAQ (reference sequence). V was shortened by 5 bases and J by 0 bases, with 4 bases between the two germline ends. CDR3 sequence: CASSRLNTEAFF. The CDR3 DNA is TGTGCCAGCAGCCGATTGAACACTGAAGCTTTCTTT.